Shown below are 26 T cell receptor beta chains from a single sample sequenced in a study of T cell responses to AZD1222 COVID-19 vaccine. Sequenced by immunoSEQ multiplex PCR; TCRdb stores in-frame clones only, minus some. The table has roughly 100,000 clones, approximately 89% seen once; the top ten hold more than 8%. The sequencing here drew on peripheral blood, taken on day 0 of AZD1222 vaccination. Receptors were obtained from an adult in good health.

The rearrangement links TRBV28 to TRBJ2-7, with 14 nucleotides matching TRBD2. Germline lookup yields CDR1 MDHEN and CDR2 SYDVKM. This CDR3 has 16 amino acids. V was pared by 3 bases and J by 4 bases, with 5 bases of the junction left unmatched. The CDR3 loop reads CASSLGLAGVKYEQYF. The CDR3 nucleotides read TGTGCCAGCAGTTTGGGACTAGCGGGAGTCAAATACGAGCAGTACTTC.

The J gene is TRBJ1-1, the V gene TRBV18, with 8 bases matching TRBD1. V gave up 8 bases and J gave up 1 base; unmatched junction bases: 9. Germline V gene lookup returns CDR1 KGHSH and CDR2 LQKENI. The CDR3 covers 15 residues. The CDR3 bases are TGTGCCAGCAAAAACTTTGGACAGGGGAACACTGAAGCTTTCTTT. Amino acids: CASKNFGQGNTEAFF.

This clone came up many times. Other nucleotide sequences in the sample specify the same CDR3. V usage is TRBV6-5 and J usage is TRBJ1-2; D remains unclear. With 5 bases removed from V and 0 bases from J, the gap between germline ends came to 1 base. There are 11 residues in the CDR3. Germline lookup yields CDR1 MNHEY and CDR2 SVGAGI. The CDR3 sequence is CASSTNYGYTF. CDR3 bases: TGTGCCAGCAGTACTAACTATGGCTACACCTTC.

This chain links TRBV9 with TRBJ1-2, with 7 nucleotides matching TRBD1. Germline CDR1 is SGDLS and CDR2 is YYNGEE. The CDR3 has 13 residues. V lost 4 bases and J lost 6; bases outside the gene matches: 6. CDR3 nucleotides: TGTGCCAGCAGCCCGCCAACAGGGGATGGCTACACCTTC. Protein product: CASSPPTGDGYTF.

The CDR3 spells CASSETGQGNTGELFF. For the CDR3, the DNA is TGTGCCAGCAGTGAAACGGGACAGGGGAACACCGGGGAGCTGTTTTTT. V and J are TRBV6-4 and TRBJ2-2, with 9 bases matching TRBD1. Germline V gene lookup returns CDR1 MRHNA and CDR2 SNTAGT. The CDR3 runs to 16 residues. Trimming at V came to 3 bases and at J to 1 base, leaving 3 bases not matched to a gene.

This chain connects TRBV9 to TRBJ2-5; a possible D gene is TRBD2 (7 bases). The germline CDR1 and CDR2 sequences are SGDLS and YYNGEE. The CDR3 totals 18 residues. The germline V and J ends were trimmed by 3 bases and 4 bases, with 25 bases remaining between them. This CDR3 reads CASSAQTGRALVGETQYF. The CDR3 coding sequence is TGTGCCAGCAGCGCACAAACAGGGAGGGCTTTGGTAGGAGAGACCCAGTACTTC.

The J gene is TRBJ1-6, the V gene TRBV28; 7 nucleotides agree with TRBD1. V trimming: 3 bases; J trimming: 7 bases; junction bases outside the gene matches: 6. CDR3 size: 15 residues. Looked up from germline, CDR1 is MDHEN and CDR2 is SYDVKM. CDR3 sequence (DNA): TGTGCCAGCAGTTTGGACTGGACAGGAAATTCACCCCTCCACTTT. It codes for CASSLDWTGNSPLHF.

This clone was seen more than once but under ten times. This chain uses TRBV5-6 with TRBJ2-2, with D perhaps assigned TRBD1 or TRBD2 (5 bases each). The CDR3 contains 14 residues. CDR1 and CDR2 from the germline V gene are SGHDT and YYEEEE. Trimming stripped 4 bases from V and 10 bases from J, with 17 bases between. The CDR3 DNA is TGTGCCAGCAGCCGCGGGTCCTTGGGGGAGGAGCTGTTTTTT. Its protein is CASSRGSLGEELFF.

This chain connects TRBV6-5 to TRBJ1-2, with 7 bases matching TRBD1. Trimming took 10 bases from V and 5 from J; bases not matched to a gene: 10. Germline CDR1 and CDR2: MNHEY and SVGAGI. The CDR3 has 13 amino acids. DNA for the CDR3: TGTGCCACATCATTTACAGGGGTATATGGCTACACCTTC. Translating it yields CATSFTGVYGYTF.

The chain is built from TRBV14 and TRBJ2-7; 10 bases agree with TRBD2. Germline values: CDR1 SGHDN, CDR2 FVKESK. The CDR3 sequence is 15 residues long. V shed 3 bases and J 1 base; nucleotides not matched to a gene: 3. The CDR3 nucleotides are TGTGCCAGCAGCCAGGGACTAGCGTCGTCCTACGAGCAGTACTTC. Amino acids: CASSQGLASSYEQYF.

This chain's CDR3 is CASNRAVGTEAFF. DNA of the CDR3: TGTGCCAGCAATAGGGCTGTAGGCACTGAAGCTTTCTTT. V usage is TRBV6-5 and J usage is TRBJ1-1; no clear D. Germline-derived CDR1 and CDR2 are MNHEY and SVGAGI. The CDR3 totals 13 residues. V was cut by 7 bases and J by 4 bases, with 13 bases left in between.

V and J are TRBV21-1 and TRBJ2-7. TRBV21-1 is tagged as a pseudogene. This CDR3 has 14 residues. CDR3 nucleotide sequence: TGTGCCAGCAGCAAAGGAACCCCAACCTACGAGCAGTACTTC. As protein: CASSKGTPTYEQYF.

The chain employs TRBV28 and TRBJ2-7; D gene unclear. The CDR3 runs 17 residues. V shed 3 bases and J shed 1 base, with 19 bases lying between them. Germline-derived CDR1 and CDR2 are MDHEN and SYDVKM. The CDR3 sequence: CASSFLNEIPVSYEQYF. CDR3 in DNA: TGTGCCAGCAGTTTCCTAAACGAGATTCCTGTTTCCTACGAGCAGTACTTC. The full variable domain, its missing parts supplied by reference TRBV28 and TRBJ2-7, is DVKVTQSSRYLVKRTGEKVFLECVQDMDHENMFWYRQDPGLGLRLIYFSYDVKMKEKGDIPEGYSVSREKKERFSLILESASTNQTSMYLCASSFLNEIPVSYEQYFGPGTRLTVT.

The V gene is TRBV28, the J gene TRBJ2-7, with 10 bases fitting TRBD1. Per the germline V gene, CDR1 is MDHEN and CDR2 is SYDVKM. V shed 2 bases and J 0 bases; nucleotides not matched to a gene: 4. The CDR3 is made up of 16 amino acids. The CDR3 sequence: CASSLGTGAFSYEQYF. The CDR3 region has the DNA TGTGCCAGCAGTTTAGGGACAGGGGCCTTCTCCTACGAGCAGTACTTC.

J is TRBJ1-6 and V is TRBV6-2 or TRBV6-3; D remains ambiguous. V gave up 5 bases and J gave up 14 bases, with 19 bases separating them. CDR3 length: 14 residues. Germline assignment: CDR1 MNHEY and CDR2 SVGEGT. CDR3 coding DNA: TGTGCCAGCAGTCTCCGGGTCCCACCGAAGGCCCTCCACTTT. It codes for CASSLRVPPKALHF.

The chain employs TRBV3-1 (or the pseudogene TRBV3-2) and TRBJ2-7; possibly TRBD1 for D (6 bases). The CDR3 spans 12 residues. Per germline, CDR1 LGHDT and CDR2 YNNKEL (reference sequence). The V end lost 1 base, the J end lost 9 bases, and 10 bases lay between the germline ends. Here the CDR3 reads CASSQGGQRQYF. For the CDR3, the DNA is TGTGCCAGCAGCCAAGGAGGACAGCGGCAGTACTTC.

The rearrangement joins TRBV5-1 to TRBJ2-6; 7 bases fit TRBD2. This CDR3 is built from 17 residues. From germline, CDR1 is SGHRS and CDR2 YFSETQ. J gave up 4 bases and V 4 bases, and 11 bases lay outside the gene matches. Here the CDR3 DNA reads TGCGCCAGCAGCCCGGGACTACGGTCAGCGGGGGCCAACGTCCTGACTTTC. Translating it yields CASSPGLRSAGANVLTF.

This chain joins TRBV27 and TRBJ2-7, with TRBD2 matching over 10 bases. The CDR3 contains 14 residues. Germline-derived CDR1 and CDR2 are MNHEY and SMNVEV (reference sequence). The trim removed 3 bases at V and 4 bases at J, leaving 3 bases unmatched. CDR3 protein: CASSFGAGGYEQYF. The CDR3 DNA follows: TGTGCCAGCAGTTTCGGAGCGGGGGGGTACGAGCAGTACTTC.

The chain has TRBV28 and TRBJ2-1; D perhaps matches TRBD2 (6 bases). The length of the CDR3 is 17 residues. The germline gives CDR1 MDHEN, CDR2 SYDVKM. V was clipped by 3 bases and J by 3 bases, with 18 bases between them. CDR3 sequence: CASSFALTGGNYNEQFF. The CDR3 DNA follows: TGTGCCAGCAGTTTCGCCCTCACCGGCGGGAACTACAATGAGCAGTTCTTC.

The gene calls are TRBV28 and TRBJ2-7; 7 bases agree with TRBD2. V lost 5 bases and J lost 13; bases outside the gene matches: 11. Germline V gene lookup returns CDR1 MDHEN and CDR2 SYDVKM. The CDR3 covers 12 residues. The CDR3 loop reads CASSDWGGTTYF. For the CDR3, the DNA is TGTGCCAGCAGTGATTGGGGGGGGACTACCTACTTC.

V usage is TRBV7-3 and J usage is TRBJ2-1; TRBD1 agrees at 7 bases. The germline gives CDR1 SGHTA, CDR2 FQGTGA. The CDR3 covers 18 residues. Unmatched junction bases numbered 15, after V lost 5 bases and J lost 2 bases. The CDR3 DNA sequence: TGTGCCAGCAGCCTCTTATCCTACCGGGACAGTGCCTACAATGAGCAGTTCTTC. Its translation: CASSLLSYRDSAYNEQFF.

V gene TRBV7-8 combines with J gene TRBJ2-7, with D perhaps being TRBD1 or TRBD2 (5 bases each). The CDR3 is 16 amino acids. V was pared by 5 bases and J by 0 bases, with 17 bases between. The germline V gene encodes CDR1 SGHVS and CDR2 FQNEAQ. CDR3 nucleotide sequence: TGTGCCAGCAGCCCTACGCGAGGGGTGGGCTCCTACGAGCAGTACTTC. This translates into CASSPTRGVGSYEQYF.

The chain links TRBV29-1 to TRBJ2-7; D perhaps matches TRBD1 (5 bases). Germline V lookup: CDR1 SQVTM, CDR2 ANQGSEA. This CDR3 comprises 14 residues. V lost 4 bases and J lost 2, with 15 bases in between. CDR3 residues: CSVVGAGLTYEQYF. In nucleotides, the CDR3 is TGCAGCGTTGTCGGCGCAGGGTTGACCTACGAGCAGTACTTC.

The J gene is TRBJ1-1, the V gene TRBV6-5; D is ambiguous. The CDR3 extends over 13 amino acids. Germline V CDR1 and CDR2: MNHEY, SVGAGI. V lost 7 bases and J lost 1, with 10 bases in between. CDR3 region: CASKVQGNTEAFF. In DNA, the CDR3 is TGTGCCAGCAAAGTACAAGGGAACACTGAAGCTTTCTTT.

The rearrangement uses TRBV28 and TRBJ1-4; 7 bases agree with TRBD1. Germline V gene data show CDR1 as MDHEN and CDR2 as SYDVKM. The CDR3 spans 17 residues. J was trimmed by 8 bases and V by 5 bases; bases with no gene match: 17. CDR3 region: CASSHRGPSGSNEKLFF. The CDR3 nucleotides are TGTGCCAGCAGTCACAGGGGTCCGAGTGGGAGCAACGAAAAACTGTTTTTT. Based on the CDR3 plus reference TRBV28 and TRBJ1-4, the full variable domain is DVKVTQSSRYLVKRTGEKVFLECVQDMDHENMFWYRQDPGLGLRLIYFSYDVKMKEKGDIPEGYSVSREKKERFSLILESASTNQTSMYLCASSHRGPSGSNEKLFFGSGTQLSVL.

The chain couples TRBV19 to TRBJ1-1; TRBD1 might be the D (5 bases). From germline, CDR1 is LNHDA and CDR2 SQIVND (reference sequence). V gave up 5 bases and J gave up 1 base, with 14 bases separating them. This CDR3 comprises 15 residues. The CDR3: CASSWRQGGNTEAFF. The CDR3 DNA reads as TGTGCCAGTAGTTGGCGTCAGGGAGGGAACACTGAAGCTTTCTTT.